Following are 30 T cell receptor beta chains from one sample sequenced in a study of beta chain features in type 1 diabetes. Whole-study findings and limits: Type 1 diabetes patients had TCRB CDR3s that were shorter (moderately but significantly so) in all four CD4+ subsets.

These receptors' targets are unknown. Investigators reverse transcribed all isolated RNA, so they sequenced expressed TCRB transcripts. The method was immunoSEQ multiplex PCR; TCRdb's version includes in-frame clones alone and lacks a portion of them. The repertoire holds some 370,000 clones, with roughly a tenth as singletons. Sequenced input: central memory CD4+ T cells from blood. The receptors were gathered from a man younger than 45 with type 1 diabetes.

This clone was observed at least ten times. The chain links TRBV5-1 to TRBJ2-7, with a tentative D call TRBD1 (5 bases). V was trimmed by 4 bases and J by 4 bases, leaving 12 bases between them. This CDR3 has 13 amino acids. Germline V gives CDR1 SGHRS, CDR2 YFSETQ. CDR3 sequence: CASSVTTAYEQYF. The CDR3 bases are TGCGCCAGCAGCGTGACGACAGCTTACGAGCAGTACTTC.

This clone was picked up a small number of times. The junction differs from germline at one of its ends, possibly a read error. This chain joins TRBV6-1 and TRBJ1-5; 8 bases agree with TRBD1. The length of the CDR3 is 14 residues. CDR1 is MNHNS, CDR2 SASEGT, per germline. The CDR3 is CASSQGASYQPQHF. Here the CDR3 DNA reads TGTGCCAGCAGTCAGGGGGCTAGCTATCAGCCCCAGCATTTT.

There are many counts of this clone. The V call is TRBV7-2, the J call TRBJ1-1; the D is unclear. This CDR3 spans 17 amino acids. Germline-derived CDR1 and CDR2 are SGHTA and FQGNSA. The V end lost 1 base, the J end lost 0 bases, and 15 bases lay between the germline ends. CDR3 protein: CASSLEWRFTMNTEAFF. CDR3 nucleotides: TGTGCCAGCAGCTTAGAGTGGCGCTTCACTATGAACACTGAAGCTTTCTTT. The variable domain in full, with the rest retrieved from reference TRBV7-2 and TRBJ1-1, is GAGVSQSPSNKVTEKGKDVELRCDPISGHTALYWYRQSLGQGLEFLIYFQGNSAPDKSGLPSDRFSAERTGGSVSTLTIQRTQQEDSAVYLCASSLEWRFTMNTEAFFGQGTRLTVV.

The V gene is TRBV29-1, the J gene TRBJ1-2, with D possibly TRBD1 on 5 matching bases. This CDR3 is 12 amino acids long. V was trimmed by 4 bases and J by 3 bases, leaving 9 bases between them. The germline gives CDR1 SQVTM, CDR2 ANQGSEA. CDR3 protein: CSVAGTDYGYTF. Here the CDR3 DNA reads TGCAGCGTTGCTGGGACCGACTATGGCTACACCTTC.

This sequence joins TRBV9 and TRBJ1-2, with D perhaps TRBD1 (6 bases). The CDR3 consists of 13 residues. Germline assignment: CDR1 SGDLS and CDR2 YYNGEE. Between the trimmed V and J ends, which lost 3 bases and 4 bases, there was a span of 10 bases. This CDR3 reads CASSAGTLYGYTF. CDR3 in DNA: TGTGCCAGCAGCGCCGGGACACTCTATGGCTACACCTTC.

This clone appeared a few times. The genes are TRBV18 and TRBJ2-7; D not certain. The CDR3 is made up of 13 amino acids. The V end was cut by 5 bases, the J end by 7 bases, with 15 bases between. Germline V gives CDR1 KGHSH, CDR2 LQKENI. CDR3 in DNA: TGTGCCAGCTCAACGGATCCGGGCTGGGAGCAGTACTTC. It yields the protein CASSTDPGWEQYF.

The V gene is TRBV7-2, the J gene TRBJ1-3; the D is unclear. V was pared by 5 bases and J by 0 bases, with 14 bases between. This CDR3 is 16 amino acids long. Looked up from germline, CDR1 is SGHTA and CDR2 is FQGNSA. For the CDR3, the DNA is TGTGCCAGCAGCACCCAAAGTAGCTACTCTGGAAACACCATATATTTT. It encodes CASSTQSSYSGNTIYF.

On this clone itself: Other nucleotide sequences from this sample produce the same CDR3. The rearrangement joins TRBV9 to TRBJ2-7, with TRBD2 matching over 13 bases. J gave up 5 bases and V 0 bases, and 2 bases lay outside the gene matches. From germline, CDR1 is SGDLS and CDR2 YYNGEE. CDR3 length equals 15 residues. The CDR3, as DNA: TGTGCCAGCAGCGTAGGACTAGCGGGAGGTCACGAGCAGTACTTC. This gives the protein CASSVGLAGGHEQYF.

Details on this clone: It may be a read error: a sequence one base away is much more abundant. The chain joins TRBV6-7 to TRBJ2-1; D possibly corresponds to TRBD1 (5 bases). TRBV6-7 is flagged as an ORF with uncertain function. V lost 6 bases and J lost 6, with 9 bases in between. CDR3 length: 12 amino acids. CDR3 coding DNA: TGTGCCAGCAGCCCCGACAGCAATGAGCAGTTCTTC. Translated: CASSPDSNEQFF.

The chain's CDR3 is CAWSAGPGANVLTF. CDR3 DNA sequence: TGTGCCTGGAGCGCGGGACCCGGGGCCAACGTCCTGACTTTC. The chain has TRBV30 and TRBJ2-6, with D possibly being TRBD2 (6 bases). Per the germline V gene, CDR1 is GTSNPN and CDR2 is SVGIG (reference sequence). This CDR3 is built from 14 residues. Deletions cut 3 bases from V and 4 bases from J, with 10 bases between.

This clone turned up a few times. The gene calls are TRBV11-2 and TRBJ2-5; D perhaps matches TRBD2 (5 bases). The CDR3 covers 13 residues. Trimming took off 4 bases at V and 1 base at J, with 7 bases between the two ends. The germline CDR1 and CDR2 sequences are SGHAT and FQNNGV. The CDR3 DNA is TGTGCCAGCAGCTCGGGATTCCAAGAGACCCAGTACTTC. It codes for CASSSGFQETQYF.

The gene calls are TRBV19 and TRBJ2-4; D unclear. V lost 7 bases and J 6 bases, leaving 13 bases between the germline ends. Germline CDR1 and CDR2: LNHDA and SQIVND (reference sequence). This CDR3 contains 13 residues. The CDR3 sequence: CASIGTVGNIQYF. CDR3 nucleotide sequence: TGTGCCAGTATAGGAACAGTGGGAAACATTCAGTACTTC.

The chain couples TRBV9 to TRBJ2-1, with 7 bases aligning to TRBD1. The CDR3 is 16 residues long. V was pared by 2 bases and J by 8 bases, with 13 bases of the junction left unmatched. CDR1 SGDLS and CDR2 YYNGEE come from the germline V gene. The CDR3 bases are TGTGCCAGCAGCGTCACCGGGCCACAGGGGATACATGAGCAGTTCTTC. It is translated as CASSVTGPQGIHEQFF.

V and J are TRBV5-4 and TRBJ1-5, with D perhaps TRBD1 (5 bases). CDR1 is SGHNT and CDR2 is YYREEE in the germline V gene (reference sequence). The CDR3 totals 18 residues. Between the trimmed V and J ends, which lost 1 base and 2 bases, there was a span of 19 bases. The CDR3 loop is CASSLWRPGTRGNQPQHF. CDR3 nucleotide sequence: TGTGCCAGCAGCTTGTGGCGGCCAGGGACTCGGGGCAATCAGCCCCAGCATTTT. Supplemented by reference TRBV5-4 and TRBJ1-5, the full variable domain reads ETGVTQSPTHLIKTRGQQVTLRCSSQSGHNTVSWYQQALGQGPQFIFQYYREEENGRGNFPPRFSGLQFPNYSSELNVNALELDDSALYLCASSLWRPGTRGNQPQHFGDGTRLSIL.

Many counts were recorded for this clone. The chain links TRBV28 to TRBJ2-1; 7 bases agree with TRBD1. Trimming took 6 bases from V and 4 from J; bases not matched to a gene: 15. CDR3 length: 17 amino acids. Germline V lookup: CDR1 MDHEN, CDR2 SYDVKM. The CDR3 loop is CASRPQFGDRNYNEQFF. The CDR3 DNA is TGTGCCAGCAGGCCCCAATTCGGGGACAGAAATTACAATGAGCAGTTCTTC.

CDR3 protein: CASSFGEPNTEAFF. In nucleotides, the CDR3 is TGTGCCAGCAGCTTCGGGGAGCCGAACACTGAAGCTTTCTTT. The chain uses TRBV5-8 and TRBJ1-1; no firm D call. CDR1 is SGHTS and CDR2 is YDEGEE in the germline V gene. The CDR3 extends over 14 amino acids. Trimming cost V 2 bases and J 1 base, with 9 bases left between them.

The chain has TRBV29-1 and TRBJ2-5; a weak D match, TRBD1 (5 bases). Near its end, the DNA agrees better with TRBJ2-7, so the J call may be wrong. The germline gives CDR1 SQVTM, CDR2 ANQGSEA. The length of the CDR3 is 11 residues. The CDR3 reads CSVETDYEQYF. The CDR3 coding sequence is TGCAGCGTTGAGACAGACTACGAGCAGTACTTC.

The gene calls are TRBV7-2 and TRBJ2-5, with D possibly TRBD2 on 6 matching bases. V was clipped by 4 bases and J by 3 bases, with 21 bases between them. The length of the CDR3 is 17 residues. Germline V gene data show CDR1 as SGHTA and CDR2 as FQGNSA. Written as DNA, the CDR3 is TGTGCCAGCAGCTCATACCCCGGTGGTAGCGGTAAAGAGACCCAGTACTTC. This gives the protein CASSSYPGGSGKETQYF.

The chain combines TRBV5-1 with TRBJ2-7; 9 nucleotides agree with TRBD2. Germline V CDR1 and CDR2: SGHRS, YFSETQ. With 4 bases clipped from V and 1 base from J, the junction kept 6 bases outside the gene matches. The CDR3 loop spans 15 amino acids. This CDR3 reads CASSNRLAGSYEQYF. The CDR3 DNA is TGCGCCAGCAGCAACAGGCTAGCGGGATCCTACGAGCAGTACTTC.

This chain connects TRBV28 to TRBJ1-5; 7 bases align to TRBD1. J gave up 5 bases and V 4 bases, and 11 bases lay outside the gene matches. Germline assignment: CDR1 MDHEN and CDR2 SYDVKM. The CDR3 loop spans 16 amino acids. In DNA, the CDR3 is TGTGCCAGCAGTTCACATTACAGGGGTGTAGATCAGCCCCAGCATTTT. Amino acids: CASSSHYRGVDQPQHF.

The chain combines TRBV6-5 with TRBJ1-5; D remains unclear. The CDR3 runs 13 residues. Trimming pared 0 bases from V and 4 bases from J, leaving 4 bases between. Germline assignment: CDR1 MNHEY and CDR2 SVGAGI. This CDR3 reads CASSYSWNQPQHF. The CDR3 DNA sequence: TGTGCCAGCAGTTACTCGTGGAATCAGCCCCAGCATTTT.

A few counts support this clone. The rearrangement uses TRBV4-3 and TRBJ2-5; D uncertain. The CDR3 has 16 residues. Germline V gene lookup returns CDR1 LGHNA and CDR2 YSLEER. Trimming took 2 bases from V and 0 from J, leaving 13 bases between them. The CDR3, as DNA: TGCGCCAGCAGCCAATTGGGTAGGGATGACCAAGAGACCCAGTACTTC. Translating it yields CASSQLGRDDQETQYF.

This clone was seen a handful of times. The chain uses TRBV21-1 and TRBJ1-5; TRBD1 is the table's D call and was not checked against the DNA. TRBV21-1 is labeled a pseudogene. The CDR3 consists of 16 residues. The CDR3 loop is CASSKGPVAGNQPQHF. CDR3 nucleotides: TGTGCCAGCAGCAAAGGCCCCGTGGCAGGCAATCAGCCCCAGCATTTT.

This clone occurred a few times. The V call is TRBV27, the J call TRBJ1-4, with 8 bases lining up with TRBD1. J lost 5 bases, V lost 4 bases, and 6 bases had no gene match. The CDR3 is made up of 15 amino acids. Germline lookup yields CDR1 MNHEY and CDR2 SMNVEV (reference sequence). The CDR3 spells CASSYGQGGNEKLFF. DNA of the CDR3: TGTGCCAGCAGTTACGGACAGGGCGGGAATGAAAAACTGTTTTTT.

This clone was picked up many times. Other DNA variants within this sample encode the same CDR3. The V call is TRBV2, the J call TRBJ2-7, with D unresolved. The V and J ends lost 4 bases and 6 bases respectively, with 10 bases between them. Germline V CDR1 and CDR2: SNHLY, FYNNEI. The CDR3 sequence is 12 residues long. The CDR3 loop reads CASSGTGGEQYF. CDR3 nucleotides: TGTGCCAGCAGTGGAACGGGTGGCGAGCAGTACTTC.

The chain carries TRBV5-4 and TRBJ2-1, with 7 bases aligning to TRBD1. CDR3 length: 14 amino acids. The ends lost 3 bases at V and 7 bases at J; junction bases unmatched: 7. Germline V CDR1 and CDR2: SGHNT, YYREEE (reference sequence). CDR3 sequence reads: CASSSYSTGNEQFF. For the CDR3, the DNA is TGTGCCAGCAGCTCCTATTCGACAGGGAATGAGCAGTTCTTC.

This CDR3 reads CASSLGGGHPEPQYF. The DNA for the CDR3 is TGTGCCAGCAGCTTAGGGGGAGGGCACCCCGAGCCCCAGTACTTC. This chain connects TRBV7-7 to TRBJ2-5, with TRBD2 matching 7 bases. After removal of 1 base from V and 9 bases from J, the junction contained 11 bases not matched to a gene. CDR1 and CDR2 from the germline V gene are SSHAT and FNYEAQ (reference sequence). The CDR3 contains 15 residues.

This clone showed up just a few times. V gene TRBV7-2 combines with J gene TRBJ2-7; TRBD1 matches 7 bases. This CDR3 is built from 15 residues. After removal of 6 bases from V and 4 bases from J, the junction contained 12 bases not matched to a gene. CDR1 and CDR2 (germline): SGHTA, FQGNSA. CDR3 region: CASSLEPGGAYEQYF. CDR3 bases: TGTGCCAGCAGTCTAGAGCCAGGGGGTGCTTACGAGCAGTACTTC.

Many counts were recorded for this clone. The chain recombines TRBV14 with TRBJ1-4; D remains ambiguous. V gave up 5 bases and J gave up 7 bases, with 23 bases separating them. This CDR3 has 17 residues. CDR1 and CDR2 (germline): SGHDN, FVKESK. The CDR3 DNA reads TGTGCCAGCAGCTCCCAATCCCTTGTTAACAGTGGTGAAAAACTGTTTTTT. Its protein is CASSSQSLVNSGEKLFF.

A few counts support this clone. A clone one base away is much larger, so this may be a read error. This chain links TRBV6-1 with TRBJ1-1, with 11 bases lining up with TRBD1. Trimming took 6 bases from V and 3 from J; bases not matched to a gene: 3. In germline, CDR1 is MNHNS, CDR2 SASEGT. The CDR3 spans 14 residues. CDR3 protein: CASSLGQGDTEAFF. CDR3 nucleotide sequence: TGTGCCAGCAGCCTGGGACAGGGGGACACTGAAGCTTTCTTT.